This TCR beta chain was profiled in a study of blood T cell repertoires in COVID-19. Study-level information: Spain, Italy and the United States supplied samples that represented acute and convalescent COVID-19. T cells, B-cell-depleted T cells, or PBMCs supplied cDNA or gDNA.

Germline V gene sequence: CDR1 SGHNT, CDR2 YENEEA. V was trimmed by 5 bases and J by 5 bases, leaving 20 bases between them. The CDR3 loop spans 16 amino acids. The repertoire was sequenced with immunoSEQ multiplex PCR; TCRdb's copy has only in-frame clones and lacks some. Seen here are 60,000 or so clones, 90% observed once, and the top ten hold around an eighth. The chain joins TRBV11-3 to TRBJ2-3, with D possibly being TRBD2 (10 bases). The sample comprised peripheral blood. The TCR comes from a human donor with active COVID-19. The donor label of this sample is uncertain. CDR3 nucleotides: TGTGCCAGCAGCGTAGGGACAGGGACTAGCGAAGATACGCAGTATTTT. Translated, it gives CASSVGTGTSEDTQYF.